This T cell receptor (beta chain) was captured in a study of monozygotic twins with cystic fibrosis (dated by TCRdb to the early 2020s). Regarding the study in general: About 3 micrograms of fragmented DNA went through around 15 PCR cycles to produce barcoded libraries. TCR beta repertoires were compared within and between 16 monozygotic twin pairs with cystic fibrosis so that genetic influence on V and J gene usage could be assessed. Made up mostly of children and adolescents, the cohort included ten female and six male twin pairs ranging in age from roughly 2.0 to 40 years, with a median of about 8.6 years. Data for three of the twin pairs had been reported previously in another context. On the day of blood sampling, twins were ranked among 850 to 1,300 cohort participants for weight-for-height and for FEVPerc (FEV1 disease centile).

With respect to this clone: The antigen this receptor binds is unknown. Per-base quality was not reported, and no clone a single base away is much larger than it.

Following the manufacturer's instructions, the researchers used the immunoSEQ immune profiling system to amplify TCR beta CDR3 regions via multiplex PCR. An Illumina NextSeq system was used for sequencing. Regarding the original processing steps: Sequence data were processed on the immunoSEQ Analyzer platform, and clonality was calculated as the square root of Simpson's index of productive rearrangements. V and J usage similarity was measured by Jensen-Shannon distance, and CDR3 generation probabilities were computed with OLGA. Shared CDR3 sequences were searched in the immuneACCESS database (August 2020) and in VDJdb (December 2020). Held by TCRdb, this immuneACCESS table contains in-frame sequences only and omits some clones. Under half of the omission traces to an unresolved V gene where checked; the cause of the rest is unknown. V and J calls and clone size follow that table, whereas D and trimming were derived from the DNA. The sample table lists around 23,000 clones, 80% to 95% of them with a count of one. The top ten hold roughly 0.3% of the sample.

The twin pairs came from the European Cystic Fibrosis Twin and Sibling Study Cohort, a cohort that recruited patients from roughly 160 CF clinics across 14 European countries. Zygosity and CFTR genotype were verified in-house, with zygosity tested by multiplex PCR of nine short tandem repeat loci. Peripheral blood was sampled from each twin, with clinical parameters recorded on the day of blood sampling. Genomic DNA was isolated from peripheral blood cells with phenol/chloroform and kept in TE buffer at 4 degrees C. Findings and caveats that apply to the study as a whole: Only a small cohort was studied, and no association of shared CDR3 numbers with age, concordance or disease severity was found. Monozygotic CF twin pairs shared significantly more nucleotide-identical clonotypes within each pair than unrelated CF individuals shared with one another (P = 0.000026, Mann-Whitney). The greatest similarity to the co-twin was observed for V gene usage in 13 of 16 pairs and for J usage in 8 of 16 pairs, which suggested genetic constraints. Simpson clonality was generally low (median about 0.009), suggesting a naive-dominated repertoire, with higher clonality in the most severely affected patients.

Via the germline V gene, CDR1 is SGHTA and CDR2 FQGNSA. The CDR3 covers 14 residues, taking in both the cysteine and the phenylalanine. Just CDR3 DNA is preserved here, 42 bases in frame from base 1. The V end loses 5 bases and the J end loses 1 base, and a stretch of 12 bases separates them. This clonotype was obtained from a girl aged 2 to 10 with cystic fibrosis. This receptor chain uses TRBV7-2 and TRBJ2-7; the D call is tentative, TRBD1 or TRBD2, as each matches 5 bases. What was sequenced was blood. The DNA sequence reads TGTGCCAGCAGCCCGGGACGCGTTTCCTACGAGCAGTACTTC. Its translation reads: CASSPGRVSYEQYF.